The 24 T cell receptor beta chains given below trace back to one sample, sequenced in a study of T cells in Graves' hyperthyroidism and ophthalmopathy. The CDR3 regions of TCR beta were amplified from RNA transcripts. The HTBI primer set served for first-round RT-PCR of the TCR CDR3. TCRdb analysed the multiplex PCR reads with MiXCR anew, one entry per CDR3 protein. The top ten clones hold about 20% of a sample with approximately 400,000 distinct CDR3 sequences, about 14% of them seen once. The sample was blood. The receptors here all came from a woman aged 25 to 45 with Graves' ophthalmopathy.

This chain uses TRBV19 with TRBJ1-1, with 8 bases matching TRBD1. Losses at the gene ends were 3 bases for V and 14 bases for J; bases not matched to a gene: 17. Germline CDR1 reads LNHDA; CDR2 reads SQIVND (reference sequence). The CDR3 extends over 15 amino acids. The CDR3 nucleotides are TGTGCCAGTAGTATGAACGGACAGGGAGGTCACTGGGGGTTCTTT. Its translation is CASSMNGQGGHWGFF. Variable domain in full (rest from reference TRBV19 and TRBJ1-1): DGGITQSPKYLFRKEGQNVTLSCEQNLNHDAMYWYRQDPGQGLRLIYYSQIVNDFQKGDIAEGYSVSREKKESFPLTVTSAQKNPTAFYLCASSMNGQGGHWGFFGQGTRLTVV.

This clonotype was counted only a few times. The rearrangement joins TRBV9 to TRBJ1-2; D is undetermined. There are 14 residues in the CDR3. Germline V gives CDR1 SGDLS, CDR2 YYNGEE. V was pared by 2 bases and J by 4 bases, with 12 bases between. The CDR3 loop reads CASSVATGSYGYTF. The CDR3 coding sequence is TGTGCCAGCAGCGTGGCCACGGGTAGCTATGGCTACACCTTC.

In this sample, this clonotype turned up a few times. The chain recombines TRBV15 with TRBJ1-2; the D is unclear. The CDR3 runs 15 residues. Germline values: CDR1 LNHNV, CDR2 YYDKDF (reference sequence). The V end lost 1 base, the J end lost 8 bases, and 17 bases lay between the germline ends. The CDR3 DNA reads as TGTGCCACCAGCAGAGCTCCCAGAATCGTGGAAGGCTACACCTTC. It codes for CATSRAPRIVEGYTF.

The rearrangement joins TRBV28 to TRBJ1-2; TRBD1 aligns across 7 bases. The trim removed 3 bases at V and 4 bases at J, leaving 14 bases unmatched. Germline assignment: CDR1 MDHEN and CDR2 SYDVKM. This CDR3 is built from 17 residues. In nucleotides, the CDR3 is TGTGCCAGCAGTTTGGCCGCGGGAACAGGGGTTACCTATGGCTACACCTTC. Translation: CASSLAAGTGVTYGYTF.

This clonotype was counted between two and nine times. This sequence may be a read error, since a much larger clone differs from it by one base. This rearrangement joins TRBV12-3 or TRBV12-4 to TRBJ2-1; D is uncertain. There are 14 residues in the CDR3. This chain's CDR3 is CASSLTHSDNEQFF. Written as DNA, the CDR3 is TGTGCCAGCAGCCTAACCCACTCCGACAATGAGCAGTTCTTC.

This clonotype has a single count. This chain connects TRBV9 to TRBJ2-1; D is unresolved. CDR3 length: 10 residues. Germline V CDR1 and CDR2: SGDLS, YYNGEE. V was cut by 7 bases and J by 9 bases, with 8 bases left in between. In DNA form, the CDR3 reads TGTGCCAGCGGTCTAAGTGAGCAGTTCTTC. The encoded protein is CASGLSEQFF.

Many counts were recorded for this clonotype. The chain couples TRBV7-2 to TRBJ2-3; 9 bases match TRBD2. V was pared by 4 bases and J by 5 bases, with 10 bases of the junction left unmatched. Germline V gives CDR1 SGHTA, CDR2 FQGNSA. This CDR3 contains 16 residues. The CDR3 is CASSSLWRGGLDTQYF. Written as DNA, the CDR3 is TGTGCCAGCAGCTCCCTTTGGCGGGGGGGCTTAGATACGCAGTATTTT.

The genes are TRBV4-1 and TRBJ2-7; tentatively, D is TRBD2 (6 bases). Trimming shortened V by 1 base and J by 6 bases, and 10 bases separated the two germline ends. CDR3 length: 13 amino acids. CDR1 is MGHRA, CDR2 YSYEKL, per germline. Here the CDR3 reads CASSQVGGAEQYF. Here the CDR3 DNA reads TGCGCCAGCAGCCAAGTAGGCGGGGCCGAGCAGTACTTC.

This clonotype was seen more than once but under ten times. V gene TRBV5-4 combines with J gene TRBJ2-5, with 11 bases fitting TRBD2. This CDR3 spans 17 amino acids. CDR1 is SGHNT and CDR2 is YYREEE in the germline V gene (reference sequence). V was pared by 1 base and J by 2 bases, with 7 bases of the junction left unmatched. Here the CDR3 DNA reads TGTGCCAGCAGCTTGAGGCTAGCGGGGGGTAATCAAGAGACCCAGTACTTC. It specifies CASSLRLAGGNQETQYF.

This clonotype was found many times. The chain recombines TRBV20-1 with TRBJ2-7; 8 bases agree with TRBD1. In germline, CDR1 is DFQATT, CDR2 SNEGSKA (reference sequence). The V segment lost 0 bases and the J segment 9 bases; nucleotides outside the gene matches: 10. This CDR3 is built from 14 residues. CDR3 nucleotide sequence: TGCAGTGCTAGAGATTCGGACAGGGTAAGGTTGCAGTACTTC. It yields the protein CSARDSDRVRLQYF.

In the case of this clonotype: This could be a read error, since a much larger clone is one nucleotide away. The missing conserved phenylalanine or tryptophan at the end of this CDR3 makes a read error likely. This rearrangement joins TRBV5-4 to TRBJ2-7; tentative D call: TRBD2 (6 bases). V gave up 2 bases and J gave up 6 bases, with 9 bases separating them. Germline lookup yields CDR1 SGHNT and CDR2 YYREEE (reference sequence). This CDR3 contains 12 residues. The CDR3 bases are TGTGCCAGCAGCTTCGGGAGCGTCGAGCAGTACCTC. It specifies CASSFGSVEQYL.

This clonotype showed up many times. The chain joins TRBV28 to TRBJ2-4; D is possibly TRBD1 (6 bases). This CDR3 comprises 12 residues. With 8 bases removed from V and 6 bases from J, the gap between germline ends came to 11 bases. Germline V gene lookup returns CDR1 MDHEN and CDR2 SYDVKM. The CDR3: CASGSDRNIQYF. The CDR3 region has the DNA TGTGCCAGCGGCTCGGACAGAAACATTCAGTACTTC.

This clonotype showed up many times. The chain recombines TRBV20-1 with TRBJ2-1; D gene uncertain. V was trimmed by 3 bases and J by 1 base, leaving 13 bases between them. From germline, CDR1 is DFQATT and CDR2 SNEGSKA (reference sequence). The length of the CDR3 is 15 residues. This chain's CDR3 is CSASPLTISYNEQFF. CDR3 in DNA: TGCAGTGCTAGCCCTCTTACCATATCCTACAATGAGCAGTTCTTC.

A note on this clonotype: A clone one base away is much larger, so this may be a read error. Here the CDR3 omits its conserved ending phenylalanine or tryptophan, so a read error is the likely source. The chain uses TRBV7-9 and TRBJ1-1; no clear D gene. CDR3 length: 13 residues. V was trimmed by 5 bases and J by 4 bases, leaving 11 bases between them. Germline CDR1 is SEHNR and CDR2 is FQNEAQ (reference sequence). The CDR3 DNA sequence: TGTGCCAGCAGCCGACGCATCGCCACTGAAGCTTTCCTT. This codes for CASSRRIATEAFL.

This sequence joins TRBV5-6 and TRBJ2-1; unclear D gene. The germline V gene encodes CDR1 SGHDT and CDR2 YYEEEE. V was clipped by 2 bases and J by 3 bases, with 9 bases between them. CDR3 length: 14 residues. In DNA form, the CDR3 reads TGTGCCAGCAGCTTAAGGCACATCTACAATGAGCAGTTCTTC. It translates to CASSLRHIYNEQFF.

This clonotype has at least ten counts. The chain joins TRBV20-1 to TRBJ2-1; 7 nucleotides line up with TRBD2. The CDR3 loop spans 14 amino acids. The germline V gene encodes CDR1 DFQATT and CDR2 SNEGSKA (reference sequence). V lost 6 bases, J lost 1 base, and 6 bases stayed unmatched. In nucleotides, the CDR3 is TGCAGTGCAAAGCCGGGGGGTTCCTACAATGAGCAGTTCTTC. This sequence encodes CSAKPGGSYNEQFF.

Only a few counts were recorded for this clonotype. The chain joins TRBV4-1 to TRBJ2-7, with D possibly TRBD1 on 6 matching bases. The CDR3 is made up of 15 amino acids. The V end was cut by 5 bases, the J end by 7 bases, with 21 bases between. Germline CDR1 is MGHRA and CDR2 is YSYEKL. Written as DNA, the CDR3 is TGCGCCAGCAGCTCTGGGGGCCTCGAGTTTGGGGAGCAGTACTTC. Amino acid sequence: CASSSGGLEFGEQYF.

Here the CDR3 DNA reads TGCAGCGTTGTGACAGGGTTGCACGACTATGGCTACACCTTC. Its translation: CSVVTGLHDYGYTF. V gene TRBV29-1 combines with J gene TRBJ1-2; 7 bases line up with TRBD1. The CDR3 spans 14 residues. Germline trimming cut 4 bases from V and 3 bases from J; bases unmatched to any gene: 8. Germline CDR1 SQVTM, CDR2 ANQGSEA.

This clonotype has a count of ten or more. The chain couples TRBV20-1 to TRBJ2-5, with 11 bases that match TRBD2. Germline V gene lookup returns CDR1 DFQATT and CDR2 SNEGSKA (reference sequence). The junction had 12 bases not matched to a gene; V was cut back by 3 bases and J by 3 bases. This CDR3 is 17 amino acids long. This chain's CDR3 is CSARNREGLAAKETQYF. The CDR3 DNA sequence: TGCAGTGCTAGGAATCGGGAGGGACTAGCGGCTAAAGAGACCCAGTACTTC.

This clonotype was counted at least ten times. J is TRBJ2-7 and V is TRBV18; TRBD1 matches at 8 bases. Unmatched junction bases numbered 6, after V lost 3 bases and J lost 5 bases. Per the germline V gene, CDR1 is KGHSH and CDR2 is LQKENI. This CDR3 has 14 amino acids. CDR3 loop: CASSPDRVPNEQYF. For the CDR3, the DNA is TGTGCCAGCTCACCGGACAGGGTACCAAACGAGCAGTACTTC.

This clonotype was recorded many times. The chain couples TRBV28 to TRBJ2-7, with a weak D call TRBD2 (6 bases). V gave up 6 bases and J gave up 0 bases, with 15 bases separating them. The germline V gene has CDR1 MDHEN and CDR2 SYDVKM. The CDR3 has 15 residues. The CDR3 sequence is CASSGGRGGSYEQYF. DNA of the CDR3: TGTGCCAGCAGCGGGGGTCGTGGAGGCTCCTACGAGCAGTACTTC.

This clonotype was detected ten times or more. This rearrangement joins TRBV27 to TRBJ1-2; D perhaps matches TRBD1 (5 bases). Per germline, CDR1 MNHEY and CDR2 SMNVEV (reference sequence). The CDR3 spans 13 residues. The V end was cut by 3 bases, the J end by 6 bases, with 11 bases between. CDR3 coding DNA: TGTGCCAGCAGTTTCTATGGGGGGGATGGCTACACCTTC. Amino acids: CASSFYGGDGYTF.

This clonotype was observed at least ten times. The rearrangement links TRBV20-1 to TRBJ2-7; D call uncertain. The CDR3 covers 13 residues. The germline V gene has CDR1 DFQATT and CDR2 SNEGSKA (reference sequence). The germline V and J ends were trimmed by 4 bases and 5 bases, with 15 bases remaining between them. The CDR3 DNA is TGCAGTGCTATTTTCTCCTCGGACGACGAGCAGTACTTC. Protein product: CSAIFSSDDEQYF.

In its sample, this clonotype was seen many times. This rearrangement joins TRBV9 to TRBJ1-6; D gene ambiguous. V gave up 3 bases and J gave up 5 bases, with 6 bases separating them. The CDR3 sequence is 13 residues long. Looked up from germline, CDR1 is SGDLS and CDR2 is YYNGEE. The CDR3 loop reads CASSASDNSPLHF. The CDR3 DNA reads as TGTGCCAGCAGCGCCTCGGATAATTCACCCCTCCACTTT.